This TCR beta chain was sequenced for a study of CD8 T cells in Susac syndrome. Study-level points and caveats: The relatively small number of individuals in the TCR sequencing and HLA analysis was acknowledged by the study.

This CDR3 region has 18 residues. Germline lookup yields CDR1 MDHEN and CDR2 SYDVKM. The V gene end was trimmed by 6 bases and the J gene end by 0 bases; junction bases not matched to a gene: 9. With regard to this clonotype: Its antigen is not identified.

Random hexamers were used to reverse transcribe about 0.5 to 1 ug of RNA. TCRdb reanalysed the immunoSEQ multiplex PCR reads using MiXCR and keeps one entry per CDR3 protein. The table has approximately 190,000 distinct CDR3 sequences, 85% to 95% seen once. V is TRBV28 and J is TRBJ2-6, with 9 bases that match TRBD1. The sequence was obtained from a human donor with Susac syndrome. The specimen sequenced was CD8+ T cells from PBMCs. The DNA for the CDR3 is TGTGCCAGCAGCTGGGGGGACAGGGACAACTCTGGGGCCAACGTCCTGACTTTC. Translated, it gives CASSWGDRDNSGANVLTF.